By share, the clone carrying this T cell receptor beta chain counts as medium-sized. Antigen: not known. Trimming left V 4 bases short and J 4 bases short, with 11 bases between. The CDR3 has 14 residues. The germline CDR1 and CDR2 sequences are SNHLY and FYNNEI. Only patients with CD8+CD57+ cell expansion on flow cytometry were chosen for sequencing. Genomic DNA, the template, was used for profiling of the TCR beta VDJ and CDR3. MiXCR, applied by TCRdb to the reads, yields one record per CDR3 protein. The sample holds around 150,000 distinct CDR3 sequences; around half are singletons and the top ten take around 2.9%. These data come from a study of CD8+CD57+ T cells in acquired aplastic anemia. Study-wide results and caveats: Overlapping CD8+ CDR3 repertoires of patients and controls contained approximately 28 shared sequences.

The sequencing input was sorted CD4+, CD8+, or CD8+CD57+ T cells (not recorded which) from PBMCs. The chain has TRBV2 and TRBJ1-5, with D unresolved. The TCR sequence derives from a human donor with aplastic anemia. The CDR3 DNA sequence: TGTGCCAGCAGTGGGTCATTAGCTAATCAGCCCCAGCATTTT. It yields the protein CASSGSLANQPQHF. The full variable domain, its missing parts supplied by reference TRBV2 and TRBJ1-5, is EPEVTQTPSHQVTQMGQEVILRCVPISNHLYFYWYRQILGQKVEFLVSFYNNEISEKSEIFDDQFSVERPDGSNFTLKIRSTKLEDSAMYFCASSGSLANQPQHFGDGTRLSIL.